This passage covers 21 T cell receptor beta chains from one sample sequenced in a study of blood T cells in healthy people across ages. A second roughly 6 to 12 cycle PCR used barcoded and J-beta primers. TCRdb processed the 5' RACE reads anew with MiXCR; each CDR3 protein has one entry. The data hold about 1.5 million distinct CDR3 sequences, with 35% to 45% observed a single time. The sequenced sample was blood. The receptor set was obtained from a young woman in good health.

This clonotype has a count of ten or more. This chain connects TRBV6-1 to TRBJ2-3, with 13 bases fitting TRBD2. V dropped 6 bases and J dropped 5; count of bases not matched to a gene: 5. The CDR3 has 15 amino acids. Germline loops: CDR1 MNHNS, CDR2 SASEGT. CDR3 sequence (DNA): TGTGCCAGCAGCCTACTAGCGGGGGGGCAAGATACGCAGTATTTT. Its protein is CASSLLAGGQDTQYF.

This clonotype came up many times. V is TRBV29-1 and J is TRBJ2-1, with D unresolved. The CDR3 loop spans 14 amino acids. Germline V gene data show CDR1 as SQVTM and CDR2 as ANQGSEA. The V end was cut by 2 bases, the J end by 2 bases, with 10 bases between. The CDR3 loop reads CSVEMALAYNEQFF. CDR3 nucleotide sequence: TGCAGCGTTGAAATGGCCCTGGCCTACAATGAGCAGTTCTTC.

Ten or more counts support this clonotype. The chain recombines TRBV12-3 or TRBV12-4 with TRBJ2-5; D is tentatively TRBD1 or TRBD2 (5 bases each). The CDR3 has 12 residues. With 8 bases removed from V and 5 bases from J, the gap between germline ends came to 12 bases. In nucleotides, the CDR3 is TGTGCCAGCGGTCTAGCAGGGGAGACCCAGTACTTC. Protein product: CASGLAGETQYF.

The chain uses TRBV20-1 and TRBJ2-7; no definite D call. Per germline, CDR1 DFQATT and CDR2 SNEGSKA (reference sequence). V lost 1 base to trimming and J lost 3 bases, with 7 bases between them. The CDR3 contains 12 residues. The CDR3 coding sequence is TGCAGTGCTAGAGTTCTCCACTACGAGCAGTACTTC. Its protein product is CSARVLHYEQYF.

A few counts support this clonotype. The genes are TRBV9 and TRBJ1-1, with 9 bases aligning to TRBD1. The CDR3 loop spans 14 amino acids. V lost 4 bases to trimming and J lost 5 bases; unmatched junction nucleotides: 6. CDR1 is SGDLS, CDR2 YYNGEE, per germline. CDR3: CASSPGDRVTEAFF. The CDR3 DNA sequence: TGTGCCAGCAGCCCTGGGGACAGGGTAACTGAAGCTTTCTTT.

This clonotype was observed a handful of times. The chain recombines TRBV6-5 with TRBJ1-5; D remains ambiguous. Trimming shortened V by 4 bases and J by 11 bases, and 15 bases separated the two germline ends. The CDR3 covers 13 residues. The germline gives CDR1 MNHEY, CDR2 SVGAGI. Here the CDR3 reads CASSSGRKNAQHF. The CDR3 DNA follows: TGTGCCAGCAGTTCCGGGAGAAAGAACGCCCAGCATTTT.

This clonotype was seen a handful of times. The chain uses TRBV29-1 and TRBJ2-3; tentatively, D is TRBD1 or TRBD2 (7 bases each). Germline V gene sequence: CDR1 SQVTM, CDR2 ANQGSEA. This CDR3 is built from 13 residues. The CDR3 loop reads CSGEGATTDTQYF. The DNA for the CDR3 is TGCAGTGGGGAGGGGGCGACGACAGATACGCAGTATTTT.

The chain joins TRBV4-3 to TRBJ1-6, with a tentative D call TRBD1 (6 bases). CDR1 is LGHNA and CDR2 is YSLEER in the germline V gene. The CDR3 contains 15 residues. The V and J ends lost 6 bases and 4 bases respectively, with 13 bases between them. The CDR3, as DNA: TGCGCCAGCAGTGGCAGGGGCGCTTATAATTCACCCCTCCACTTT. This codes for CASSGRGAYNSPLHF.

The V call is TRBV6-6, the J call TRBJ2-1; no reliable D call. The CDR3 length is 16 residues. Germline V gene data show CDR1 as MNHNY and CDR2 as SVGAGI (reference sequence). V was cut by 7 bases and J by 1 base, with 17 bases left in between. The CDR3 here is CASNIPSKYSYNEQFF. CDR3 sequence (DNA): TGTGCCAGCAATATCCCTTCCAAGTATTCCTACAATGAGCAGTTCTTC.

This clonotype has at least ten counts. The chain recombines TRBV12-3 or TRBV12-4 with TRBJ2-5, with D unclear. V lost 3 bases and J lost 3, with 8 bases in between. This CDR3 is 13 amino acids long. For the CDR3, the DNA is TGTGCCAGCAGTTTTTACTTAGAAGAGACCCAGTACTTC. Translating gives CASSFYLEETQYF.

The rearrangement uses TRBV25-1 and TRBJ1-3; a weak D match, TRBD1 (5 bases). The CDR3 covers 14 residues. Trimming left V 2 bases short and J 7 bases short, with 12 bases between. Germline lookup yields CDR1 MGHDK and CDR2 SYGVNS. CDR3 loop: CASSERTTMNTIYF. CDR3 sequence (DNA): TGTGCCAGCAGTGAACGGACAACCATGAACACCATATATTTT.

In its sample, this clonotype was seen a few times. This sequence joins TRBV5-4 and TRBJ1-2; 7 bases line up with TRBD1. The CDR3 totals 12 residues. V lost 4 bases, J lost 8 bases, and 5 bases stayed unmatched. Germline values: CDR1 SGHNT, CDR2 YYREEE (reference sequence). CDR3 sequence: CASSNDRAGYTF. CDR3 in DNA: TGTGCCAGCAGCAACGACAGGGCCGGCTACACCTTC.

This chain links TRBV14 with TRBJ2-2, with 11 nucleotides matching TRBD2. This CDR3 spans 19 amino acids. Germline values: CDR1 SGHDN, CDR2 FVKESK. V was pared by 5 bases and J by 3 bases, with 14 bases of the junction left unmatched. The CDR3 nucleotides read TGTGCCAGCAGCTACTTCGTAGCGGGAGGGCCGGGCCACACCGGGGAGCTGTTTTTT. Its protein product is CASSYFVAGGPGHTGELFF.

CDR3 in amino acids: CASGNRGYYEQYF. The DNA of the CDR3 is TGTGCCAGCGGGAACAGGGGGTACTACGAGCAGTACTTC. The genes are TRBV12-3 or TRBV12-4 and TRBJ2-7; 8 nucleotides align to TRBD1. This CDR3 spans 13 amino acids. J gave up 3 bases and V 8 bases, and 6 bases lay outside the gene matches.

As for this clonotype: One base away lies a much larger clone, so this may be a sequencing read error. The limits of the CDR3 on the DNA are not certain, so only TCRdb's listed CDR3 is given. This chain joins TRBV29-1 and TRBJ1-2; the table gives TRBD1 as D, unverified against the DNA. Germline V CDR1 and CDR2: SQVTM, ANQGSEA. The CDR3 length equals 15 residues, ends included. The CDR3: CSVDGVGRGSYGCTF.

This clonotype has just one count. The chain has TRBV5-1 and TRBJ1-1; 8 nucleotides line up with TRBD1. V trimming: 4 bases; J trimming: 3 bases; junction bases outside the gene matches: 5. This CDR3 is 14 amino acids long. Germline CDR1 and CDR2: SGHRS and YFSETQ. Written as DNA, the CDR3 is TGCGCCAGCAGCGCGCAGGGGGCGGACACTGAAGCTTTCTTT. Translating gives CASSAQGADTEAFF.

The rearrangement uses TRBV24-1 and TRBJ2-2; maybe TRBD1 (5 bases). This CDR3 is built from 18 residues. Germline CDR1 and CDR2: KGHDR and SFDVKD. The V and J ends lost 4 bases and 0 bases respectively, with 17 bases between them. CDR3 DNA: TGTGCCACCAGTGACTCACTGACAGTTTTCGCGAACACCGGGGAGCTGTTTTTT. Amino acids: CATSDSLTVFANTGELFF.

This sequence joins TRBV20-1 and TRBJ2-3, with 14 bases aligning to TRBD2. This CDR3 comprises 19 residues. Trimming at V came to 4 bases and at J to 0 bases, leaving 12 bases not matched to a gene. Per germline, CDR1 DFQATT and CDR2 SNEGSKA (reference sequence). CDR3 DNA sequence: TGCAGTGCTACCCGGACTAGCGGGGGGAAATACTCTAGCACAGATACGCAGTATTTT. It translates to CSATRTSGGKYSSTDTQYF.

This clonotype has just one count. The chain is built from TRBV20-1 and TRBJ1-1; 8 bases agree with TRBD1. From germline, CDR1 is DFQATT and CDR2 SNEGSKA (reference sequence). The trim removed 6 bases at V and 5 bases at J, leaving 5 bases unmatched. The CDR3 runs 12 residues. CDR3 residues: CSAHRGGTEAFF. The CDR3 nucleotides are TGCAGTGCGCACAGGGGGGGAACTGAAGCTTTCTTT.

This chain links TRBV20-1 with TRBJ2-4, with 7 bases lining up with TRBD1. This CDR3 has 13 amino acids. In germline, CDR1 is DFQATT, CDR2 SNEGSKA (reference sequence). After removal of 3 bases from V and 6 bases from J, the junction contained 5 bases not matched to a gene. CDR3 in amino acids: CSASRQGINIQYF. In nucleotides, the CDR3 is TGCAGTGCTAGCCGACAGGGAATAAACATTCAGTACTTC.

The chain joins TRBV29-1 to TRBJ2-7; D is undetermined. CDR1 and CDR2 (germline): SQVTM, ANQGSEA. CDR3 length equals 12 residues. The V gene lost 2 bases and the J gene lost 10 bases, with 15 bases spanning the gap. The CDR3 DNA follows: TGCAGCGTTGAATTGGGATCGACGCCCCAGTACTTC. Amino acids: CSVELGSTPQYF.